This T cell receptor (beta chain) was observed in a study of cytomegalovirus exposure and HLA in healthy donors. Study-level findings and limits: Whilst most TCR sequences proved rare, a subset of public TCRs occurred across many donors.

Comments on this clone: Antigen specificity is unknown.

Method: immunoSEQ multiplex PCR; TCRdb's copy keeps in-frame clones and lacks some. The sample has some 70,000 clones, 85% to 90% seen once. This CDR3 region has 14 residues. Germline V gene lookup returns CDR1 GTSNPN and CDR2 SVGIG (reference sequence). V lost 0 bases to trimming and J lost 4 bases, with 10 bases between them. Sample: PBMCs. This receptor was obtained from a woman under 30 in good health and CMV-seronegative. The rearrangement joins TRBV30 to TRBJ1-5; D gene unclear. The CDR3 DNA is TGTGCCTGGAGTGTAGCGGCAGCGAATCAGCCCCAGCATTTT. It is translated as CAWSVAAANQPQHF. The variable domain in full, with the rest retrieved from reference TRBV30 and TRBJ1-5, is SQTIHQWPATLVQPVGSPLSLECTVEGTSNPNLYWYRQAAGRGLQLLFYSVGIGQISSEVPQNLSASRPQDRQFILSSKKLLLSDSGFYLCAWSVAAANQPQHFGDGTRLSIL.